These T cell receptor beta chains were read from a single sample in a study of cytomegalovirus exposure and HLA in healthy donors. The table came from immunoSEQ multiplex PCR; TCRdb's copy has only in-frame clones and leaves some out. The sample has hundreds of thousands of clones; around 64% are singletons. The sequenced material came from PBMCs. The receptors come from a man aged 40-50 years in good health and CMV-seropositive. Each CDR3 is given with its conserved first and last residue. A D gene is named only where the DNA matches it firmly. A clone size is listed for some rows: how often the clone was seen (once, few, many), or a class if it is expanded.

TRBJ2-3,NA,TRBV5-4,TRBD1,TGTGCCAGCAGCTCATTTCCGGGACAGGGGGTGTATTTT,CASSSFPGQGVYF
TRBJ2-7,NA,TRBV12-5,TRBD2,TGTGCTAGTGGTAACGGGACTAGCGGGGGGTCCTACGAGCAGTACTTC,CASGNGTSGGSYEQYF
TRBJ1-1,NA,TRBV18,NA,TGTGCCAGCTCACCCGGTGCCCCAGGGCTGATGAACACTGAAGCTTTCTTT,CASSPGAPGLMNTEAFF
TRBJ2-7,few,TRBV2,TRBD2,TGTGCCAGCAGGCAGCGGACTAGCGGCCTCTACGAGCAGTACTTC,CASRQRTSGLYEQYF
TRBJ1-1,once,TRBV11-3,NA,TGTGCCAGCAGCTTAGGGGAGACAGGAGAAGCTTTCTTT,CASSLGETGEAFF
TRBJ2-6,NA,TRBV2,NA,TGTGCCAGCAGTGTCAAGGGGCCCGTTGGGGATGGGGCCAACGTCCTGACTTTC,CASSVKGPVGDGANVLTF
TRBJ2-3,NA,TRBV5-1,TRBD1,TGCGCCAGCAGCTTAGAGGGACAGAGCACAGATACGCAGTATTTT,CASSLEGQSTDTQYF
TRBJ2-2,once,TRBV5-1,TRBD1,TGCGCCAGCAGCTTGCAGGGGGCGCGTGAGGAGCTGTTTTTT,CASSLQGAREELFF
TRBJ1-5,NA,TRBV28,TRBD1,TGTGCCAGCAGTTTGGGTGGACAGGGCAATCAGCCCCAGCATTTT,CASSLGGQGNQPQHF
TRBJ2-6,NA,TRBV19,NA,TGTGCCAGTAGTATCTGGTTAGCTGGGGCCAACGTCCTGACTTTC,CASSIWLAGANVLTF
TRBJ2-4,NA,TRBV7-2,NA,TGTGCCAGCAGCCCCGGGGGATCTCGGAAAAACATTCAGTACTTC,CASSPGGSRKNIQYF
TRBJ2-1,once,TRBV6-1,TRBD1,TGCGCCAGCAGCGTACAGGGGGCCTCCTACAATGAGCAGTTCTTC,CASSVQGASYNEQFF
TRBJ2-3,NA,TRBV5-1,TRBD1,TGCGCCAGCAGAGGGGACAGAGACAGCACAGATACGCAGTATTTT,CASRGDRDSTDTQYF
TRBJ1-1,NA,TRBV2,NA,TGTGCCAGCAGGGGGTGGCAGGGCGGTATGAACACTGAAGCTTTCTTT,CASRGWQGGMNTEAFF
TRBJ1-5,NA,TRBV7-2,TRBD1,TGTGCCAGCAGCTTAGCGGTAGGACAGGGCAATCAGCCCCAGCATTTT,CASSLAVGQGNQPQHF
TRBJ1-1,NA,TRBV5-1,NA,TGCGCCAGCAGCCGCAGTTCGAACACTGAAGCTTTCTTT,CASSRSSNTEAFF
TRBJ1-1,few,TRBV7-6,TRBD1,TGTGCCAGCAGCTTGAGGACAGGCCTGGTTGAAGCTTTCTTT,CASSLRTGLVEAFF
TRBJ1-1,NA,TRBV5-4,TRBD1,TGTGCTCTAGCCCGGGGACAGGGTTATACTGAAGCTTTCTTT,CALARGQGYTEAFF
TRBJ2-7,once,TRBV19,TRBD2,TGTGCCAGTAGTATCGACGGGGGGGTAGAATCCTACGAGCAGTACTTC,CASSIDGGVESYEQYF
TRBJ2-7,NA,TRBV6-6,NA,TGTGCCAGCAGTTACACACAGTCGTACGAGCAGTACTTC,CASSYTQSYEQYF
TRBJ2-2,NA,TRBV6-1,NA,TGTGCCAGCAGTGCTACAGGGCAGGGCGGGGAGCTGTTTTTT,CASSATGQGGELFF
TRBJ2-1,once,TRBV18,TRBD1,TGTGCCAGCTCAGGGGACAGCTCCTACAATGAGCAGTTCTTC,CASSGDSSYNEQFF
TRBJ1-1,NA,TRBV6-6,NA,TGTGCCAGCAGCCCCTTCCCTCTCACTGAAGCTTTCTTT,CASSPFPLTEAFF
TRBJ1-3,NA,TRBV2,NA,TGTGCCAGCAGCGCATTCAGGGGCCTCGATACTACTTTT,CASSAFRGLDTTF
TRBJ1-2,NA,TRBV7-9,NA,TGTGCCAGCAGCCTAGGAGGGGGGGCTAACTATGGCTACACCTTC,CASSLGGGANYGYTF
TRBJ2-7,NA,TRBV28,NA,TGTGCCAGCAGTTCCAATTACGAGCAGTACTTC,CASSSNYEQYF
TRBJ2-1,NA,TRBV4-2,TRBD2,TGTGCCAGCAGCCAAGAAGTGGGGGGACTAGCGGGGGATTTACAGTTCTTC,CASSQEVGGLAGDLQFF
TRBJ2-3,NA,TRBV9,NA,TGTGCCAGCAGCACCCGGGGGACCTCGGGGGATACGCAGTATTTT,CASSTRGTSGDTQYF
TRBJ1-2,NA,TRBV7-2,NA,TGTGCCAGCAGCTCCTACAGGGTTTTAGATGGCTACACCTTC,CASSSYRVLDGYTF
TRBJ1-2,NA,TRBV10-3,NA,TGTGCCATCAGTGGGCCCGGGAGGGAGATGAATGGCTACACCTTC,CAISGPGREMNGYTF
TRBJ2-2,NA,TRBV9,NA,TGTGCCAGCAGCGAGAGACCCCTGGGGGGGGGCGCCAACACCGGGGAGCTGTTTTTT,CASSERPLGGGANTGELFF
TRBJ1-1,few,TRBV10-3,NA,TGTGCCATCAGCCCCGGGACAAATACTGAAGCTTTCTTT,CAISPGTNTEAFF
TRBJ2-7,NA,TRBV11-2,NA,TGTGCCAGCAGCTTAGCGGAGTACGAGCAGTACTTC,CASSLAEYEQYF
TRBJ1-2,NA,TRBV4-1,TRBD1,TGCGCCAGCAGCCGGGGAACAGGGGGAGAGGGGTATGGCTACACCTTC,CASSRGTGGEGYGYTF
TRBJ1-6,NA,TRBV6-5,NA,TGTGCCAGCAGTGGGCTGAATAATTCACCCCTCCACTTT,CASSGLNNSPLHF
TRBJ1-2,NA,TRBV7-9,NA,TGTGCCAGCAGCTTAGGGTCTGGCAGGGGCCTCGGGACGGGCGAGGGCTACACCTTC,CASSLGSGRGLGTGEGYTF
TRBJ1-5,NA,TRBV19,NA,TGTGCCAGTAGTACGCAGGGGAATCAGCCCCAGCATTTT,CASSTQGNQPQHF
TRBJ1-1,NA,TRBV4-1,TRBD1,TGCGCCAGCAGCCAGCCCGGGACAGAGAGAACTGAAGCTTTCTTT,CASSQPGTERTEAFF
TRBJ2-7,NA,TRBV27,NA,TGTGCCAGCAGTTCTTCCCACAGGGGACTCTACGAGCAGTACTTC,CASSSSHRGLYEQYF
TRBJ2-7,NA,TRBV9,TRBD1,TGTGCCAGCAGCCCCACAGGGGCCCGCGGCCCTTACGAGCAGTACTTC,CASSPTGARGPYEQYF
TRBJ2-7,NA,TRBV7-2,NA,TGTGCCAGCAACCTCAGAGGGACACCTTGGGAGCAGTACTTC,CASNLRGTPWEQYF
TRBJ1-2,NA,TRBV5-4,NA,TGTGCCAGCAGCTTGGGGGGGCTCGGCTATGGCTACACCTTC,CASSLGGLGYGYTF
TRBJ2-7,NA,TRBV11-2,TRBD1,TGTGCCAGCAGCTTGGACTCCGGGACAGGCTACGAGCAGTACTTC,CASSLDSGTGYEQYF
TRBJ2-7,NA,TRBV19,TRBD1,TGTGCCAGTAGTATTAAAGGGGGCAATCTCTACGAGCAGTACTTC,CASSIKGGNLYEQYF
TRBJ2-5,NA,TRBV7-7,NA,TGTGCCAGCAGCGTCTCCGGGGTCGCAGAGACCCAGTACTTC,CASSVSGVAETQYF
TRBJ2-7,NA,TRBV19,TRBD1,TGTGCCAGTAGTATAGTGGGACAGGCCTACGAGCAGTACTTC,CASSIVGQAYEQYF
TRBJ1-1,NA,TRBV4-2,NA,TGTGCCAGCAGCCAAGAAGGCTTCCCTGGGGGGGCGGACACTGAAGCTTTCTTT,CASSQEGFPGGADTEAFF
TRBJ2-3,NA,TRBV7-6,TRBD2,TGTGCCAGCAGCGCGAAAGGGGCGGGGGGCACAGATACGCAGTATTTT,CASSAKGAGGTDTQYF
TRBJ1-1,NA,TRBV9,NA,TGTGCCAGCAGCCCCGAGGGAGTCAGGACTGAAGCTTTCTTT,CASSPEGVRTEAFF
TRBJ2-1,NA,TRBV19,TRBD2,TGTGCCAGTAAGGGCGGGGGTTACAATGAGCAGTTCTTC,CASKGGGYNEQFF
TRBJ1-6,once,TRBV4-3,NA,TGCGCCAGCAGCCAAGATGCGGGCTTACCACCCCTCCACTTT,CASSQDAGLPPLHF
TRBJ2-5,NA,TRBV2,NA,TGTGCCAGCAGCGCCGAGGGGGTAGAGACCCAGTACTTC,CASSAEGVETQYF